The clone carrying this T cell receptor (beta chain) was seen once. Profiled with immunoSEQ multiplex PCR; TCRdb holds only in-frame clones, not every one. There are 120,000 to 150,000 clones in the sample; about four fifths occur only once, and less than 7% lies in the top ten. The data belong to a study of blood T cell repertoires in COVID-19. The TCR comes from a man between 35 and 55 years old with acute COVID-19. Source material: PBMCs or T cells enriched from blood (not recorded which).

The CDR3 DNA sequence: TGCGCCAGCAGCCAAGAGTACAGGTCAATCGACGAGCAGTACTTC. It codes for CASSQEYRSIDEQYF. The J gene is TRBJ2-7, the V gene TRBV4-3; D possibly corresponds to TRBD1 (5 bases). Trimming left V 0 bases short and J 5 bases short, with 14 bases between. Looked up from germline, CDR1 is LGHNA and CDR2 is YSLEER. CDR3 length: 15 amino acids.